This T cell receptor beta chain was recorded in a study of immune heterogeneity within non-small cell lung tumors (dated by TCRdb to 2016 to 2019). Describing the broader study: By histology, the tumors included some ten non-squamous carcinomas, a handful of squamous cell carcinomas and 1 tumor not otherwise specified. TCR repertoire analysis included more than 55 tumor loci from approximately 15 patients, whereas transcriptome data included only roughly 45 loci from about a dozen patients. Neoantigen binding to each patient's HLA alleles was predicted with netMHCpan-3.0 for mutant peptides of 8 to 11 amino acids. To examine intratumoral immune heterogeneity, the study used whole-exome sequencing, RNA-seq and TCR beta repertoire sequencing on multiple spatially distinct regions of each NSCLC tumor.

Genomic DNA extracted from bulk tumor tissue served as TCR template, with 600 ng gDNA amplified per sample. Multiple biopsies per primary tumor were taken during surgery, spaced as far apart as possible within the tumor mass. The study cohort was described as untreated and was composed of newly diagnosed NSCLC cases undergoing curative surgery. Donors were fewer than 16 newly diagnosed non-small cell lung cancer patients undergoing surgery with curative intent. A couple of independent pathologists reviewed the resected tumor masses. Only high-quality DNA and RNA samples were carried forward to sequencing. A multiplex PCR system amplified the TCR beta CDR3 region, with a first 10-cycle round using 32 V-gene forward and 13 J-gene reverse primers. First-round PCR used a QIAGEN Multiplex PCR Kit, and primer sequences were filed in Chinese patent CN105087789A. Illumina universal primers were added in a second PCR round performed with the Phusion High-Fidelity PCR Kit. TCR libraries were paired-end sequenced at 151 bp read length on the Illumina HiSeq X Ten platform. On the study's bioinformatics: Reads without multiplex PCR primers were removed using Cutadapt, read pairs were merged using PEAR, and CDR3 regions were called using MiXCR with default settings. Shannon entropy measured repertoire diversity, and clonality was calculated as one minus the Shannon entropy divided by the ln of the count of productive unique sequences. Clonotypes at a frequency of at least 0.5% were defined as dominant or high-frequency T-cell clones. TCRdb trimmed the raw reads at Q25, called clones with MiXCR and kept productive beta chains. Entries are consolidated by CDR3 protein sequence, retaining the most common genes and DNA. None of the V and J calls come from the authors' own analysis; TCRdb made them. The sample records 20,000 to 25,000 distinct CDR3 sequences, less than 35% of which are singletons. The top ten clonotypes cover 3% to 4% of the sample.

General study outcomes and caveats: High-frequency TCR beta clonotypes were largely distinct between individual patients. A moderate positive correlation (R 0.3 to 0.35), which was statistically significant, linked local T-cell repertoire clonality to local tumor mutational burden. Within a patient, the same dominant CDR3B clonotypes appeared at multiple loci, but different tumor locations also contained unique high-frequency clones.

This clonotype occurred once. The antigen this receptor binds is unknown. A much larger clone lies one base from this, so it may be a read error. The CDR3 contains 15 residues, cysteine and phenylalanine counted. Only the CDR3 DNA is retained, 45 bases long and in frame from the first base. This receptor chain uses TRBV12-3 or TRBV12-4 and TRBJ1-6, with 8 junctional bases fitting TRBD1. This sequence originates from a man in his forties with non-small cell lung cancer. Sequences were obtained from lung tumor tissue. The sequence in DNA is TGTGCCGGCAGGTCCACAGGGGGAGAGAATTCACCCCTCCACTTT. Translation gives CAGRSTGGENSPLHF.